The T cell receptor (beta chain) under discussion was sequenced for a study of OX40 agonist ivuxolimab in advanced cancers. Overall study: Enrollees could have had prior anti-PD-1, anti-PD-L1 or anti-CTLA-4 therapy, which 30% to 50% had received.

Germline lookup yields CDR1 MNHEY and CDR2 SMNVEV (reference sequence). This CDR3 spans 16 amino acids. The V and J ends lost 2 bases and 3 bases respectively, with 14 bases between them. Only in-frame clones appear in the TCRdb table, and some are missing; sequencing was by immunoSEQ multiplex PCR. This table holds 75,000 to 95,000 clones, just under 95% found once. The chain recombines TRBV27 with TRBJ1-3; D gene ambiguous. The TCR originated in an adult with an advanced solid tumor such as melanoma, head and neck, liver or kidney cancer. The material sequenced was CD4+ or CD8+ T cells sorted from blood, taken in a trial of the OX40 agonist ivuxolimab. The CDR3 loop is CASSLSSGEIGNTIYF. CDR3 DNA: TGTGCCAGCAGTTTAAGTTCAGGAGAAATTGGAAACACCATATATTTT.